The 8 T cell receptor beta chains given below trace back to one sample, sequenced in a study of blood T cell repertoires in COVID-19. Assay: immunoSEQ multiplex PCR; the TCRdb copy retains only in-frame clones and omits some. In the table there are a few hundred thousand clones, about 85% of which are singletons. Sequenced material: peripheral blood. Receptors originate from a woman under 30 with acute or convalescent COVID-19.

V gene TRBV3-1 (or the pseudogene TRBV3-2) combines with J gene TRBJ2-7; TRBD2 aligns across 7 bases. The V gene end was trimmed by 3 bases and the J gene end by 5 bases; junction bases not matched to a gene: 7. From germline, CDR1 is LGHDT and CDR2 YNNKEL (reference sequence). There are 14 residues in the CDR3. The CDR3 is CASSHGVRGDEQYF. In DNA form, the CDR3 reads TGTGCCAGCAGCCACGGGGTTCGGGGGGACGAGCAGTACTTC.

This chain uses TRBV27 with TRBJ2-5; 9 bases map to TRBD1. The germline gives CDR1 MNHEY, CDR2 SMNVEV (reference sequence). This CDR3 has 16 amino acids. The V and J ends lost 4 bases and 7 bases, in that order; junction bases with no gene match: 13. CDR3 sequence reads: CASSSQSGTGTGTQYF. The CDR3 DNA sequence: TGTGCCAGCAGTTCCCAATCCGGGACAGGGACGGGGACCCAGTACTTC.

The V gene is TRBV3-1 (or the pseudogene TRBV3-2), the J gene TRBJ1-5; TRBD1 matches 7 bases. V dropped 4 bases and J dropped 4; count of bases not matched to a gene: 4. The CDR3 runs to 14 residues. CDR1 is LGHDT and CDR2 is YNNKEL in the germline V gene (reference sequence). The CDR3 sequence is CASSPTGRNQPQHF. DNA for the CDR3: TGTGCCAGCAGCCCGACAGGGAGGAATCAGCCCCAGCATTTT.

The CDR3: CASTGGGGETQYF. The DNA of the CDR3 is TGCGCCAGCACCGGAGGCGGAGGCGAGACCCAGTACTTC. The chain couples TRBV5-1 to TRBJ2-5; tentatively, D is TRBD2 (5 bases). The CDR3 sequence is 13 residues long. Germline assignment: CDR1 SGHRS and CDR2 YFSETQ. Trimming removed 6 bases from V and 5 bases from J, with 14 bases in between. Full variable domain (remainder filled in from reference TRBV5-1 and TRBJ2-5): KAGVTQTPRYLIKTRGQQVTLSCSPISGHRSVSWYQQTPGQGLQFLFEYFSETQRNKGNFPGRFSGRQFSNSRSEMNVSTLELGDSALYLCASTGGGGETQYFGPGTRLLVL.

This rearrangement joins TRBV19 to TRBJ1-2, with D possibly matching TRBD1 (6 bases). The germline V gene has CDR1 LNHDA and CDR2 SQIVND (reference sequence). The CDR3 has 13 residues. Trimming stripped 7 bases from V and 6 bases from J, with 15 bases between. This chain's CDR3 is CASTGEGGHGYTF. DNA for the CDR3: TGTGCCAGTACCGGGGAGGGGGGGCATGGCTACACCTTC.

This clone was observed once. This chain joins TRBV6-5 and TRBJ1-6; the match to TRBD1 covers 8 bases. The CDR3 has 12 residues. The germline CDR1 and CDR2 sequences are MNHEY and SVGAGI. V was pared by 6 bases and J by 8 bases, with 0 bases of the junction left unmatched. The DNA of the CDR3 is TGTGCCAGCAGGACAGGGGATTCACCCCTCCACTTT. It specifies CASRTGDSPLHF.

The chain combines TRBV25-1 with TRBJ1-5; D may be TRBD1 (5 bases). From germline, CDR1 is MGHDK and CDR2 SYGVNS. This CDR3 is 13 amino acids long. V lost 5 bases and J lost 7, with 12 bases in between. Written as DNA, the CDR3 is TGTGCCAGCAGTAGCCAGGGTGGACAGCCCCAGCATTTT. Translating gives CASSSQGGQPQHF.

This chain's CDR3 is CASSLESRDRGKLFF. The CDR3 bases are TGTGCCAGCAGTTTGGAGTCCCGGGACAGGGGAAAACTGTTTTTT. V usage is TRBV28 and J usage is TRBJ1-4; TRBD1 matches at 10 bases. There are 15 residues in the CDR3. V dropped 3 bases and J dropped 10; count of bases not matched to a gene: 8. The germline V gene has CDR1 MDHEN and CDR2 SYDVKM.